This is a list of T cell receptor beta chains from one sample in a study of beta chain features in type 1 diabetes. Libraries were prepared by immunoSEQ multiplex PCR; TCRdb keeps only in-frame clonotypes and omits some of them. The data contain 400,000 to 600,000 clones, about 32% of them singletons. What was sequenced was naive CD4+ T cells from blood. Receptors originate from a man aged 18 to 35 in good health. Each CDR3 is given with its conserved first and last residue. A D gene is named only where the DNA matches it firmly. Some rows have no size entry. The others give once, few or many, or a class for an expanded clone.

d_call | j_call | clone_size | v_call | cdr3_nt | cdr3_aa
NA | TRBJ2-3 | NA | TRBV15 | TGTGCCACCAGCAGAGGTGGTATAGCACGTCCAGATACGCAGTATTTT | CATSRGGIARPDTQYF
TRBD1 | TRBJ1-2 | few | TRBV30 | TGTGCCTGGACCGTAGGGGGCGGTGGCTACACCTTC | CAWTVGGGGYTF
NA | TRBJ2-7 | NA | TRBV7-2 | TGTGCCAGCAGCTATTTACGCTCCTACGAGCAGTACTTC | CASSYLRSYEQYF
NA | TRBJ2-3 | few | TRBV9 | TGTGCCAGCAGCGGTGAACCAATCGGGGGTACGCAGTATTTT | CASSGEPIGGTQYF
NA | TRBJ2-3 | few | TRBV7-3 | TGTGCCAGCAGCCCCAGGATGGGGGGAAGCACAGATACGCAGTATTTT | CASSPRMGGSTDTQYF
NA | TRBJ2-3 | NA | TRBV5-1 | TGCGCCAGCAGCTTGGTTGGCAGCACAGATACGCAGTATTTT | CASSLVGSTDTQYF
NA | TRBJ1-1 | NA | TRBV7-2 | TGTGCCAGCAGCCCAAGACAGGACACTGAAGCTTTCTTT | CASSPRQDTEAFF
NA | TRBJ1-2 | NA | TRBV9 | TGTGCCAGCAGCGTGGACGACAGCTTCTATGGCTACACCTTC | CASSVDDSFYGYTF
NA | TRBJ2-1 | NA | TRBV25-1 | TGTGCCAGCAGTGAAGGGTGGGCAGCGCCCTACAATGAGCAGTTCTTC | CASSEGWAAPYNEQFF
TRBD2 | TRBJ2-1 | few | TRBV10-3 | TGTGCCATCGCTTCCAGCGGGAGCACCTACAACAATGAGCAGTTCTTC | CAIASSGSTYNNEQFF
NA | TRBJ1-1 | few | TRBV5-1 | TGCGCCAGCAGCCCTCGAAGCACTGAAGCTTTCTTT | CASSPRSTEAFF
NA | TRBJ2-3 | few | TRBV30 | TGTGCCTGGAGTGGGGTCCTCCAGACGCAGTATTTT | CAWSGVLQTQYF
NA | TRBJ2-5 | NA | TRBV29-1 | TGCAGCGGGGGGCCGAGGGGGACCCAGTACTTC | CSGGPRGTQYF
TRBD2 | TRBJ2-3 | few | TRBV10-3 | TGTGCCATCAGTGATACTAGCGGGAGCGGGGATACGCAGTATTTT | CAISDTSGSGDTQYF